Sequencing of this T cell receptor (beta chain) was carried out in a study of T cells in Graves' hyperthyroidism and ophthalmopathy. Whole-study context: Peripheral blood was acquired at first diagnosis, ahead of any therapy whatsoever. The study, taken as a whole, reports: Using 13 V-J features, a model discriminated ophthalmopathy from stable hyperthyroidism. Blood also held most thyroid clonotypes expanded beyond 0.001.

Trimming cost V 5 bases and J 6 bases, with 14 bases left between them. The CDR3 is 13 amino acids. CDR1 MDHEN and CDR2 SYDVKM come from the germline V gene. RNA transcripts served as the template for amplifying TCR beta CDR3 regions. HTBI primers drove first-round RT-PCR of the TCR CDR3. MiXCR, run by TCRdb on the multiplex PCR reads, gives a single entry per CDR3 protein. Here the sample spans approximately 600,000 distinct CDR3 sequences, more than 11% being singletons. In regard to this clonotype: No antigen is known for it.

Thyroid ultrasound, orbital computed tomography, clinical symptoms, and serum thyroxine and TRAb underpinned diagnoses. This clonotype originated in a woman aged 30 to 39 with Graves' hyperthyroidism that later progressed to Graves' ophthalmopathy. This chain joins TRBV28 and TRBJ2-7; tentative D call: TRBD1 (6 bases). Sequences were obtained from blood. This CDR3 is CASSPTGFGEQYF. The CDR3 bases are TGTGCCAGCAGTCCCACAGGGTTTGGCGAGCAGTACTTC.